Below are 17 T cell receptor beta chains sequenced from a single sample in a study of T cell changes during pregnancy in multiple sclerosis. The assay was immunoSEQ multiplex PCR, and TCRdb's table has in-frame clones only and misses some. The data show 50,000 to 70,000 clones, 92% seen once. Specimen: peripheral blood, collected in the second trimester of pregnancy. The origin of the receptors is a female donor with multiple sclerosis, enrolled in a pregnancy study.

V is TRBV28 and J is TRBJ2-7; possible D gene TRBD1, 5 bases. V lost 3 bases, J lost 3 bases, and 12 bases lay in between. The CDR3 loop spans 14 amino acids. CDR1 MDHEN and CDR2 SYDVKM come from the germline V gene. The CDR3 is CASSFMQGIYEQYF. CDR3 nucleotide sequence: TGTGCCAGCAGTTTTATGCAGGGAATCTACGAGCAGTACTTC.

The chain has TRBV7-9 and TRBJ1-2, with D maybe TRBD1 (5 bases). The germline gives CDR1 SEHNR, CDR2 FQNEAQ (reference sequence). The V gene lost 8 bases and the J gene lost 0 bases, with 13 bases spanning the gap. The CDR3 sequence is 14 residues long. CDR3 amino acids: CASAASGTNYGYTF. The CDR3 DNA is TGTGCCAGCGCGGCGTCAGGGACTAACTATGGCTACACCTTC.

CDR3: CAWSVVHGSYEQYF. The CDR3 DNA sequence: TGTGCCTGGAGTGTAGTTCACGGGTCCTACGAGCAGTACTTC. This chain uses TRBV30 with TRBJ2-7; D remains unclear. This CDR3 spans 14 amino acids. Germline values: CDR1 GTSNPN, CDR2 SVGIG (reference sequence). The V end lost 0 bases, the J end lost 1 base, and 10 bases lay between the germline ends.

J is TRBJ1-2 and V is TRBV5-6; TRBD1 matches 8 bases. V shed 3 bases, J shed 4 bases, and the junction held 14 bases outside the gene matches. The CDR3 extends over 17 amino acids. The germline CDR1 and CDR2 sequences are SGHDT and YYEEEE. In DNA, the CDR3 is TGTGCCAGCAGCTCTGTTGGACAGGGAAGGTTGGTCTATGGCTACACCTTC. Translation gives CASSSVGQGRLVYGYTF.

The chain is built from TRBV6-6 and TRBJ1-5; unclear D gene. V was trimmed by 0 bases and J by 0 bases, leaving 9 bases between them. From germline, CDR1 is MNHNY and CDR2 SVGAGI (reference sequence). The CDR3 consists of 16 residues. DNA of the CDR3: TGTGCCAGCAGTTACTCGGTTGAGGGTAGCAATCAGCCCCAGCATTTT. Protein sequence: CASSYSVEGSNQPQHF.

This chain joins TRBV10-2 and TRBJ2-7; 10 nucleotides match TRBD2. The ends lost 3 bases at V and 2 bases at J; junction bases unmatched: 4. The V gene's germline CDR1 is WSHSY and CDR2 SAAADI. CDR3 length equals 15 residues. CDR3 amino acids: CASSDGLAATYEQYF. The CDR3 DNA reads TGCGCCAGCAGTGATGGACTAGCGGCCACCTACGAGCAGTACTTC.

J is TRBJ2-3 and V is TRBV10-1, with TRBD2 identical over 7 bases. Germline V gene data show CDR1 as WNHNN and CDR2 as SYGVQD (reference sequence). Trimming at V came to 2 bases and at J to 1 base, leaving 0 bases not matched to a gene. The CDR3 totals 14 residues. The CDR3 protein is CASSEGLGTDTQYF. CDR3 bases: TGCGCCAGCAGTGAGGGACTAGGCACAGATACGCAGTATTTT.

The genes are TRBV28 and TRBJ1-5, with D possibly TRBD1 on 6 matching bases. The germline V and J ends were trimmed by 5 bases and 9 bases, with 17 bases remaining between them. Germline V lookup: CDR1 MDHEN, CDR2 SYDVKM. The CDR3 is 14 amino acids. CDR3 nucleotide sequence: TGTGCCAGCAGTCGAGGCGGGGGGCTTGGGCCCCAGCATTTT. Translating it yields CASSRGGGLGPQHF.

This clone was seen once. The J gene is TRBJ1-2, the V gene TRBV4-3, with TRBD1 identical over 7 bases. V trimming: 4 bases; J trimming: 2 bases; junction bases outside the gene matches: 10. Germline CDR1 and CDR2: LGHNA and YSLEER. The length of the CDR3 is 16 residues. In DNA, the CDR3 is TGCGCCAGCAGCCGAAATGTCCCAGGGGGGAACTATGGCTACACCTTC. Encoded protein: CASSRNVPGGNYGYTF.

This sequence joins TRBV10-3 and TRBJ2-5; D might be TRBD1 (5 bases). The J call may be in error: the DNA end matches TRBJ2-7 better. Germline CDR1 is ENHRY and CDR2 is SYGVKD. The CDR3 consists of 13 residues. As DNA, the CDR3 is TGTGCCATCAGTGATTACCAGGGAAGCGAGCAGTACTTC. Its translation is CAISDYQGSEQYF.

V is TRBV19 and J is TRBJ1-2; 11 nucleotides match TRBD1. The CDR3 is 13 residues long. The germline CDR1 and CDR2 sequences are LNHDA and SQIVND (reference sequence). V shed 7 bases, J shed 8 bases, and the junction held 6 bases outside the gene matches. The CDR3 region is CASTDRGQWGYTF. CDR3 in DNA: TGTGCCAGTACGGACAGGGGGCAGTGGGGCTACACCTTC.

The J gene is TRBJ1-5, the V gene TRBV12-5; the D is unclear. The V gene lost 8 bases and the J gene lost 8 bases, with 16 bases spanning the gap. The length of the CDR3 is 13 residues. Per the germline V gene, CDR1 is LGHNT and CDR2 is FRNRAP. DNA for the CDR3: TGTGCTAGTAAATTGCAGTTGGGAGAGCCCCAGCATTTT. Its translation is CASKLQLGEPQHF. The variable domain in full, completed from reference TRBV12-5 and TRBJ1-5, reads DARVTQTPRHKVTEMGQEVTMRCQPILGHNTVFWYRQTMMQGLELLAYFRNRAPLDDSGMPKDRFSAEMPDATLATLKIQPSEPRDSAVYFCASKLQLGEPQHFGDGTRLSIL.

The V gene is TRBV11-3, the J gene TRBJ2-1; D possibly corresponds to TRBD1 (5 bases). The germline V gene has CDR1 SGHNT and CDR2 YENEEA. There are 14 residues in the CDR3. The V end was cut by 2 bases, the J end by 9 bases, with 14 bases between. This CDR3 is CASSLRRGESEQFF. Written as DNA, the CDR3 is TGTGCCAGCAGCTTAAGAAGGGGTGAGTCTGAGCAGTTCTTC.

This chain's CDR3 is CASSLGRTGQGYGYTF. CDR3 DNA sequence: TGTGCCAGCAGTTTGGGAAGGACCGGACAGGGGTATGGCTACACCTTC. V usage is TRBV27 and J usage is TRBJ1-2; 9 bases match TRBD1. The CDR3 totals 16 residues. J gave up 5 bases and V 3 bases, and 10 bases lay outside the gene matches. CDR1 MNHEY and CDR2 SMNVEV come from the germline V gene (reference sequence).

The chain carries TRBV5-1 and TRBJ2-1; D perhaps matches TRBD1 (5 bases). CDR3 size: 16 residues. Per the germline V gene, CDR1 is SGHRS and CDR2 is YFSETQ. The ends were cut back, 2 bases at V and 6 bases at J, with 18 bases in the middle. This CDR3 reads CASSLSTKSGANEQFF. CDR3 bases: TGCGCCAGCAGCTTATCTACGAAAAGTGGGGCCAATGAGCAGTTCTTC.

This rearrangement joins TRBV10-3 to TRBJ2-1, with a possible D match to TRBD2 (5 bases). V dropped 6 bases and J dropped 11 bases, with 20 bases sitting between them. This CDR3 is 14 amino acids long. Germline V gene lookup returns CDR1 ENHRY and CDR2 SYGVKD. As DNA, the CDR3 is TGTGCCATCAGGCAGGAGGCCAATCAAGGTCAGCAGTTCTTC. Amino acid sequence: CAIRQEANQGQQFF.

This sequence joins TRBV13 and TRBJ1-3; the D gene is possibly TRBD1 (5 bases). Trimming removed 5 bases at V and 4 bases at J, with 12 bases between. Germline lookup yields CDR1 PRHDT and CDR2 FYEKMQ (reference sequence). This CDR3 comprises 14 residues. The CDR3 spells CASSEIQGGNTIYF. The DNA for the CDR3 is TGTGCCAGCAGCGAAATCCAGGGAGGAAACACCATATATTTT.